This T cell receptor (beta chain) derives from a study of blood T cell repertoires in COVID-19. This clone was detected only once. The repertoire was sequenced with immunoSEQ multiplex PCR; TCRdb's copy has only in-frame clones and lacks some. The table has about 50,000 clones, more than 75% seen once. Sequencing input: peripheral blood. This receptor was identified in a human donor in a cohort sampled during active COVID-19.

The CDR3 loop reads CASIAGGSETQYF. Written as DNA, the CDR3 is TGTGCCAGTATAGCGGGGGGGTCAGAGACCCAGTACTTC. The rearrangement uses TRBV6-5 and TRBJ2-5; 11 bases fit TRBD2. The V segment lost 9 bases and the J segment 4 bases; nucleotides outside the gene matches: 4. The germline gives CDR1 MNHEY, CDR2 SVGAGI. The CDR3 contains 13 residues.